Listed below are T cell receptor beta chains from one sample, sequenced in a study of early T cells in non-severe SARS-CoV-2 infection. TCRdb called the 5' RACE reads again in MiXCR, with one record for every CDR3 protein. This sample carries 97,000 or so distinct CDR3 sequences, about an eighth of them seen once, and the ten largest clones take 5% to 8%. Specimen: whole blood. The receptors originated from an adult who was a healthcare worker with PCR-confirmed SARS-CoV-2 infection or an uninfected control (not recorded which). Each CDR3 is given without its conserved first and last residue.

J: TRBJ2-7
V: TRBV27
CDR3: ASSPGTVVYEQY

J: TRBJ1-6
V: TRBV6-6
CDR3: ASSERGYNSPLH

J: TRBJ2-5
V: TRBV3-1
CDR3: ASSQGTSEDGTQY

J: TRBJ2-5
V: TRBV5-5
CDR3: ASSLEPSGETQY

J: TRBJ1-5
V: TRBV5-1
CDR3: ASSLGQGSNQPQH

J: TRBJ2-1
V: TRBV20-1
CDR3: SGGPTSGVNEQF

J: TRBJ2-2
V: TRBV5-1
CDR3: ASSPLTGDWRELF

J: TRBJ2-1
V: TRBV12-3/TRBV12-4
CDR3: ASSSGYEQF

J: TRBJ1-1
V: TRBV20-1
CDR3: SASRGLNTEAF

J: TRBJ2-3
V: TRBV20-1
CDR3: SPDGLAENTDTQY

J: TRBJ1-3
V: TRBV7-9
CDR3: ASSTAGPGNTIY

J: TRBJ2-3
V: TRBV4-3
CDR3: ASSQDLVGGTDTQY

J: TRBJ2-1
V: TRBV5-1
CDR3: ASSTYSMYEQF

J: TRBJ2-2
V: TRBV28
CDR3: ASSSGTVNTGELF

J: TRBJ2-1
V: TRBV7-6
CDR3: ASSFRDRAGEQF

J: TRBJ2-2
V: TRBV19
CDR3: ASSIGEAEGRTGELF

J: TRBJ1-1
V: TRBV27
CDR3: ASSWGRGLDTEAF

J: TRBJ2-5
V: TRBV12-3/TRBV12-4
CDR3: ASSLVAVGAGYQETQY

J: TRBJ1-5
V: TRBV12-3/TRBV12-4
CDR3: ASSFGRRGTEPQH

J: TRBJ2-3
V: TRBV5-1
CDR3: ASSLGIGPTDTQY

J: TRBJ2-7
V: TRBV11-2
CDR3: ASSPPPASYEQY

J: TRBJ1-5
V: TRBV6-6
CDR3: ASTPPTLVPQH

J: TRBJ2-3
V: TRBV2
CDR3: ASTSGSKDTQY

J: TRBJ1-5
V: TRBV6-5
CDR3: ASSLRYQPQH

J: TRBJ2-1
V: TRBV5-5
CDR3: ASSGIGGTSNEQF

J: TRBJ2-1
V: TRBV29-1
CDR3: SVEGPGQGYNEQF

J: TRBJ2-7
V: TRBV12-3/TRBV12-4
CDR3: ASSFDGGYEQY

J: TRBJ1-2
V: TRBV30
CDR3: AWEPTGNYGYT

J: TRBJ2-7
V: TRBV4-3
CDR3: ASSRGLAGESYEQY

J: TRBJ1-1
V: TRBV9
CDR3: ASSVSGGNTEAF

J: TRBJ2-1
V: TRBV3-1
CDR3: ASSRGLAGGSSYNEQF

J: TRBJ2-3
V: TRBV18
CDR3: ASSPGTKTDTQY

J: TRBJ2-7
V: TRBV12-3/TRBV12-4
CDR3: ASRRRWSSYEQY